This entry lists 4 T cell receptor beta chains sequenced from one sample in a study of cytomegalovirus exposure and HLA in healthy donors. 60 Vbeta and 13 Jbeta primers were used in PCR. The repertoire was sequenced with immunoSEQ multiplex PCR; TCRdb's copy has only in-frame clones and lacks some. The table records about 89,000 clones, about 76% of them present only once. Sequenced material: PBMCs. These receptors all stem from a man aged 25-45 years in good health and CMV-seropositive.

The chain carries TRBV5-6 and TRBJ2-7; 9 nucleotides align to TRBD1. Germline CDR1 and CDR2: SGHDT and YYEEEE. After removal of 4 bases from V and 6 bases from J, the junction contained 11 bases not matched to a gene. The CDR3 has 15 residues. The CDR3 DNA sequence: TGTGCCAGCAGCCTCGCCAGCAACAGGGGGCGCGAGCAGTACTTC. Its translation is CASSLASNRGREQYF.

This chain joins TRBV11-2 and TRBJ2-2; a weak D match, TRBD2 (6 bases). The CDR3 is 18 residues long. V lost 7 bases to trimming and J lost 1 base, with 22 bases between them. Germline V gives CDR1 SGHAT, CDR2 FQNNGV. CDR3 nucleotide sequence: TGTGCCAGCACCGCGGGGATGCAATATTTCGGGAACACCGGGGAGCTGTTTTTT. Its translation: CASTAGMQYFGNTGELFF.

Written as DNA, the CDR3 is TGTGCCAGCACACCGGGACACCTCCAAGAGACCCAGTACTTC. Amino acids: CASTPGHLQETQYF. The chain recombines TRBV10-3 with TRBJ2-5; possible D gene TRBD1, 6 bases. The CDR3 has 14 residues. The V gene lost 10 bases and the J gene lost 1 base, with 16 bases spanning the gap. Germline CDR1 and CDR2: ENHRY and SYGVKD.

The genes are TRBV21-1 and TRBJ1-5. TRBV21-1 counts as a pseudogene. The CDR3 is made up of 15 amino acids. CDR3 in DNA: TGTGCCAGCCGAGGGGGGGAATATAGCAATCAGCCCCAGCATTTT. Translated, it gives CASRGGEYSNQPQHF.